This paragraph covers one T cell receptor (beta chain) sequence. The antigen is undetermined. These data are taken from a study of T cells in localized non-small cell lung cancer. The CDR3 is 15 amino acids. With V trimmed by 2 bases and J by 11 bases, 8 bases remained unmatched. Germline V gene sequence: CDR1 SNHLY, CDR2 FYNNEI. Sequencing used immunoSEQ multiplex PCR; TCRdb keeps in-frame clones, though not all of them. The data contain around 94,000 clones, roughly 90% of them seen just once; the ten biggest clones take up 15%. General study points: Adjacent lung was found to contain a median roughly 60 of the top 100 tumor clones.

This TCR was recovered from a man aged 40-75 years with stage I squamous cell lung carcinoma. V is TRBV2 and J is TRBJ1-5; 11 nucleotides line up with TRBD1. The source was peripheral blood, collected before any cancer treatment. The DNA for the CDR3 is TGTGCCAGCAGTGAAATGGGACAGGGGGTTTCGACCCAGCATTTT. Protein sequence: CASSEMGQGVSTQHF.